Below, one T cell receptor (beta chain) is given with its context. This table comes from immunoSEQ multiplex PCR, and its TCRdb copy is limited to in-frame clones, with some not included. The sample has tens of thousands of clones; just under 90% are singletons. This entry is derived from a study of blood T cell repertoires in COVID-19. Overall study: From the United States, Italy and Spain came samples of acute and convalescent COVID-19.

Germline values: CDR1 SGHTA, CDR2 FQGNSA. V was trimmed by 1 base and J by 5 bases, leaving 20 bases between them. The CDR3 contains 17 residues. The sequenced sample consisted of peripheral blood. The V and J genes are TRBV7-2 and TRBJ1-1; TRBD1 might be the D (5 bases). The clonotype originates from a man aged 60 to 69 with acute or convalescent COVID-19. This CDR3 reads CASSLGNFGRAVTEAFF. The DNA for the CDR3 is TGTGCCAGCAGCTTAGGGAACTTTGGCAGGGCGGTAACTGAAGCTTTCTTT.